This record concerns one T cell receptor beta chain sequence. Its target antigen remains unknown. Base qualities are not at hand, and no much larger clone is one base apart. Per the germline V gene (reference sequence), GTSNPN is the CDR1 and SVGIG is the CDR2. Trimming accounts for 1 base at V and 3 bases at J, while the number of junction bases matched to no gene is 6. The CDR3 starts with the cysteine, ends with the phenylalanine, and has 16 residues. Just CDR3 DNA is preserved here, 48 bases in frame from base 1. The library relied on the immunoSEQ multiplex PCR assay. The multiplex PCR relied on a mix of 60 forward primers for TCR Vbeta segments and 13 reverse primers for TCR Jbeta segments. A multiplex PCR assay on genomic DNA amplified the CDR3 region of rearranged TCR beta genes. The Illumina HiSeq System was used to sequence the amplified TCR beta libraries as 87-base-pair reads. Processing in the source paper ran as follows. In a later analysis, approximately 74 million unique TCR beta chains were counted across the approximately 640 repertoires, and around 10 million of these chains were shared by at least two donors. Raw reads were error-corrected and collapsed into unique sequences by a nearest-neighbor algorithm in which closely related sequences were merged to remove PCR and sequencing errors. V, D and J gene segments were assigned by aligning CDR3 sequences to IMGT reference sequences. For a sequence to be retained, a match of at least six nucleotides was required to both a V gene segment and a J gene segment. A rearrangement counted as productive if the CDR3 had no stop codons and remained in frame with V and J, and every other rearrangement counted as non-productive. CDR3 was defined according to IMGT convention as the region running from the second conserved V-encoded cysteine to the conserved J-encoded phenylalanine. The earlier analysis of around 640 of the donors excluded sequences that lacked an unambiguous match to a single V gene segment. In an earlier analysis of 587 of the donors, V segments were called functional above 56.7% productive rearrangements and were called segregating when the between-donor standard deviation exceeded 5%. To diagnose cytomegalovirus status from the catalog of TCR beta chain sequences, a statistical classification framework was built. A later analysis assigned V and J genes by comparing TCR nucleotide sequences with IMGT/GENE-DB human TR gene sequences. In a later analysis, CDR3 sequences and most-parsimonious VDJ recombination scenarios were assigned using the TCRdist pipeline. A later analysis defined each TCR beta chain by its CDR3 amino acid sequence plus V-gene family, and excluded reads lacking a unique V-gene family. A later analysis removed over 500 highly shared, low-generation-probability nucleotide sequences to deal with suspected cross-contamination and a sequencing artifact. A later analysis calculated a clonal expansion index for each public chain from normalized within-repertoire ranks of inferred template counts. Generation probabilities in a later analysis came from a VDJ recombination model fitted to out-of-frame rearrangements, and those results were checked against IGoR. In a later analysis, hypergeometric tests were used to score TCR-TCR, TCR-HLA and TCR-CMV co-occurrence, with a repertoire-size bias correction applied to TCR pairs. False discovery rates were estimated in a later analysis by permuting HLA or CMV assignments 20 times. In a later analysis, co-occurring TCRs were grouped using DBSCAN, and TCRdist sequence similarity was added for clustering within HLA-allele-positive subsets. Repertoires with fewer than 30,000 or more than 120,000 public chains were left out of co-occurrence clustering, as were about 5 repertoires with anomalous nucleotide sharing. TCRdb retrieved this table from immuneACCESS and kept in-frame rearrangements only. Not all clones are present; in checked studies, unresolved V genes account for under half, and no reason is known for the remainder. The DNA gave D and trimming, while V, J and clone size come from that table. This sample gives roughly 130,000 clones in total; about 78% of them show up just once. Clones ranked in the top ten supply 2.9% of the sample.

The cohort comprised fewer than 700 healthy bone marrow donors. At the time of sampling, every cohort member was nominally healthy, though immune exposures that went unrecorded were likely present. CMV serostatus was recorded as positive for 250 to 300 and negative for about 50% of the 666 cohort members, whereas no CMV serostatus was recorded for the donor in question. A peripheral blood sample was provided by each donor, and peripheral blood mononuclear cells were used for TCR beta sequencing. Genomic DNA was extracted from the blood cell samples with the Qiagen DNeasy Blood Extraction Kit. The source of the sample is a study of cytomegalovirus exposure and HLA in healthy donors (dated 2017 in TCRdb). Background for the entire study: An earlier analysis of several hundred of the donors reported 250 to 300 Gb of sequence data and 117 million unique TCR beta sequences from 150 million to 200 million T cells. An early release that covered 500 to 800 HLA-typed donors contained about 300 gigabases of sequencing data and 85 million to 100 million unique TCR sequences. Of the 350 to 400 genotyped donors, about 84% fell in the genetic ancestry cluster associated with self-reported Caucasian donors. The study aimed to test whether cataloging public T cell receptors could reveal signatures of past pathogen exposure. The study profiled the T cell repertoires of 500 to 800 subjects by immunosequencing and related them to cytomegalovirus serostatus. In addition to the first cohort of hundreds of subjects, a separate validation cohort of about 120 different subjects was used. High-throughput TCR immunosequencing, statistical association of individual TCRs with disease status, and machine learning were combined to predict cytomegalovirus infection status. To study patterns of TCR occurrence, a later analysis re-analyzed previously published TCR beta repertoires from around 700 donors and added high-resolution HLA genotyping. Rather than using new phenotypic data, the later analysis identified candidate immune exposures from TCR beta sequences and from how often those sequences occurred across donors. To decide whether each TCR beta V gene segment behaved as functional or pseudogenic, an earlier analysis of some 540 of the donors relied on high-throughput TCR beta sequencing. Donor age, sex, ethnicity and CMV serostatus were collected together with the repertoire data. Genome-wide SNP genotypes for about 65% of the roughly 670 donors were used in a later genetic analysis, which treated that subset as a discovery cohort. Every repertoire in the discovery cohort had been generated on one and the same sequencing platform. Class I and class II HLA loci were covered by the typing at four-digit resolution. The number of typed donors differed by locus: roughly 620-640 for A, B, C, DRB1 and DQB1; some 500 for DQA1; approximately 610 for DPA1; and about 450 for DPB1. Because of strong linkage in the cohort, roughly 5 DR-DQ haplotypes were treated as single units for association and clustering. Among 398 genotyped donors of the cohort, an average of about 240,000 unique TCR beta nucleotide sequences were sequenced per donor, 15% to 20% of them non-productive.

Results and caveats for the whole study, not just this receptor: Linkage disequilibrium might explain the correlated functional status among segregating V segments, but an unknown experimental factor could not be ruled out. Because counts were too low, more than 15 rarely observed V segments, including chromosome 9 orphons, were left out of the earlier analysis of 587 of the donors. Sequencing depth was assumed to be roughly uniform across donors in the presence/absence analyses, though that assumption may not hold. In a later analysis, some 17,000 TCR beta sequences were associated with specific HLA alleles at a false discovery rate of 0.05. In vitro tests confirmed that a few of the cytomegalovirus-associated TCR beta chains recognize cytomegalovirus antigens. In a later analysis, HLA-associated TCR beta chains showed more clonal expansion and lower generation probabilities than non-associated chains that were equally common. Because the 87-base-pair reads could not distinguish some IMGT-functional V segments, including TRBV6-2 and TRBV6-3, those segments were excluded. The sequencing pipeline was judged likely to have produced a cluster of highly shared sequence variants as a technical artifact. The only immune exposure information available for the cohort was CMV serostatus. A later analysis found that most CMV-associated TCR beta chains appeared HLA-restricted, with HLA associations seemingly driven largely by CMV exposure. Most TCR sequences were observed very rarely across donors, whereas some public TCRs were present in many individuals. Because HLA typing was unavailable for some donors at each locus, only the typed subset was used in association tests. The authors suggested that the approach could potentially be extended to other disease states and immunological phenotypes. A later analysis reported that several top co-occurrence clusters appeared linked to parvovirus B19, influenza, CMV and Epstein-Barr virus. A further reported finding was that TCR beta sequences accurately predicted the HLA-A and HLA-B alleles for most subjects in the first cohort. The classifier was reported to diagnose cytomegalovirus status with high specificity and sensitivity in both the original cohort and the validation cohort. In a later genetic analysis, fewer N-insertions in productive TCRs were reported among donors in an Asian-associated ancestry cluster than the roughly 700-donor mean. Broadly in line with IMGT annotations, most TCR beta V segments showed up in productive rearrangements about 87% or about 30% of the time in an earlier analysis of about 500 of the donors. This cohort had only TCR beta chains sequenced, and the lack of alpha or paired-chain data limited which features could be detected. The study listed approximately 150 TCR beta chains as associated with cytomegalovirus. When HLA alleles, especially DR and DQ, strongly co-occurred, attributing TCR associations to individual alleles was difficult. A later genetic analysis associated a missense DCLRE1C variant with V-gene and J-gene trimming of TCR beta chains, and an independent cohort replicated the association. According to a later analysis, TCR association rates differed among HLA loci, with DRB1 alleles showing the most associated TCRs and HLA-C alleles showing the fewest.

The sequence came from a human donor in good health. The sequencing sample was made of PBMCs. The V and J segments used are TRBV30 and TRBJ2-1, with 10 bases aligning to TRBD1. The CDR3 in this case is CAWSGGQGKFYNEQFF. The nucleotide sequence is TGTGCCTGGAGTGGGGGACAGGGGAAGTTCTACAATGAGCAGTTCTTC.